This TCR beta chain comes out of a study of T cell responses to AZD1222 COVID-19 vaccine. V was cut by 5 bases and J by 5 bases, with 9 bases left in between. Germline CDR1 and CDR2: SGHTA and FQGNSA. CDR3 length: 12 residues. Measured with immunoSEQ multiplex PCR; TCRdb has only the in-frame clones, and not every one. The profile covers fewer than 180,000 clones, with 80% to 95% appearing a single time and around 3.1% taken by the ten largest. Sequenced material: peripheral blood, taken 28 days after the second AZD1222 dose. The chain has TRBV7-2 and TRBJ1-1; the D is unclear. This TCR derives from an adult who received the AZD1222 COVID-19 vaccine. The CDR3 coding sequence is TGTGCCAGCAGCCCGAGGTGGACTGAAGCTTTCTTT. Its protein product is CASSPRWTEAFF.